This record looks at one TCR beta chain sequence and its context. The clone's antigen remains unknown. The record has no base qualities; no much larger clone is one base away. These data are taken from a study of radiation and T cells in renal cell carcinoma (dated by TCRdb to about 2020). Describing the broader study: The samples were obtained from a clinical trial, where primary renal cell carcinomas were treated with 15 Gy stereotactic body radiation therapy and then removed by nephrectomy 4 weeks afterward. A total of some 51 samples underwent TCR beta sequencing, made up of around 26 tumors and roughly 27 peripheral blood samples. Across all 50 or so samples, several million unique CDR3 nucleotide sequences encoding around 2,500,000 unique CDR3 amino acid sequences were identified.

V drops 3 bases and J drops 5 bases, leaving 10 bases in between. CDR1 and CDR2 (SGHAT, FQNNGV) derive from the germline V gene. The CDR3 has 13 amino acids, counting the end cysteine and phenylalanine. The only DNA kept is the CDR3, 39 bases in frame from the first base. Per the publication, the time point label means: blood 2 weeks post-SBRT. Interpreted using the paper, the treatment or condition label stands for: 15 Gy SBRT to primary tumor, nephrectomy 4 weeks later. To follow tumor-enriched clonotypes, peripheral blood was collected serially from radiation-treated patients at baseline and again at 2 weeks and 4 weeks after SBRT. All patients had renal cell carcinoma with clear cell pathology. Genomic DNA for TCR sequencing was prepared using the QIAamp DNA Blood Mini Kit (Qiagen). Samples were included in the analyses only if all quality control checks were passed. Results the study describes overall, beyond this receptor: Because pretreatment tumor biopsies were not available, the study could not determine whether clonotypes were already present within the tumor at baseline. An increase in top tumor clonotypes in blood was observed from baseline to 2 weeks post-radiation, followed by contraction by 4 weeks, which was taken to suggest transient expansion of tumor-resident clones. Effects of radiation dose or scheduling on the TCR repertoire could not be addressed with the single-armed trial design. Tracking of blood repertoire dynamics stopped at roughly 29 days after treatment, with no follow-up past that point.

TCR beta libraries were generated from genomic DNA with the immunoSEQ kit, following the manufacturer's recommendations. Library preparation used a first multiplex PCR with proprietary primers, then a second PCR adding unique barcodes, with bead cleanups after each round. A positive control reaction and a negative control reaction, both provided in the kit, were run with every batch of samples. The final libraries were assessed on an Agilent 4200 TapeStation D1000 ScreenTape, pooled by volume, and quantified by qPCR. Sequencing was performed on an Illumina NextSeq500 using a MidOutput 150-cycle cartridge, with 156 Read1 cycles, 15 Index1 cycles, and the kit custom primers. The pooled library was loaded at 0.85 to 1 pM, with a roughly 20% PhiX control spiked in. The source study handled its data this way. Vendor-processed data were analyzed in R, and a clonotype was defined as all T cells sharing the same CDR3 nucleotide sequence. For clone abundance analyses, frequencies were normalized to the 10,000 most abundant clones in each sample. Public T cell clones, which averaged fewer than five per sample, were excluded before analysis. Tumor-enriched and baseline blood-enriched clonotypes were defined by at least a 32-fold difference in abundance between compartments. A beta-binomial differential abundance model was applied to find clonotypes that expanded or contracted between blood time points. Similarity between tumor and blood repertoires was quantified using the Baroni-Urbani and Buser coefficient, and groups were compared with two-tailed Wilcoxon tests in R. Entries here come from immuneACCESS through TCRdb and include only in-frame sequences with V and J called. Some clones fail to appear in such tables; in the studies checked, an unresolved V gene covers under half of the shortfall, and the cause of the remainder is unknown. V and J calls and clone size are as listed in that table; D and trimming were resolved from the DNA. The sample table holds more than 150,000 clones, of which approximately 86% were seen once. Over 10% of the sample comes from the top ten.

Recombination connected TRBV11-2 to TRBJ1-1; confidence is insufficient to name the D gene. Material: blood, obtained from a patient whose treatment included radiotherapy and nephrectomy. This clonotype originated in a woman aged 50 to 65 with renal cell carcinoma. The CDR3 protein: CASSLETRTEAFF. The nucleotides are TGTGCCAGCAGCTTGGAGACAAGAACTGAAGCTTTCTTT.